This T cell receptor (beta chain) is from a study of CD8+CD57+ T cells in acquired aplastic anemia. On the study more broadly: Sorted CD4+ and CD8+ cells yielded roughly 3.4 ug of DNA on average. Sequencing produced an average of about 11 million reads per healthy donor for CD4+ cells. Study-level points and caveats: Overlap between patients and controls comprised roughly 28 CD8+ CDR3 sequences. Patient and control CD8+ Simpson's diversity was not significantly different.

Points on this clonotype: Antigen specificity is unknown.

Investigators profiled TCR beta VDJ and CDR3 from genomic DNA template. TCRdb called the reads again in MiXCR, with one record for every CDR3 protein. The table lists 200,000 to 250,000 distinct CDR3 sequences, about a third of them singletons, with about 1.1% in the top ten. The germline V and J ends were trimmed by 0 bases and 0 bases, with 11 bases remaining between them. Germline V gives CDR1 SGHTA, CDR2 FQGTGA. The CDR3 totals 16 residues. Sequenced sample: sorted CD4+, CD8+, or CD8+CD57+ T cells (not recorded which) from PBMCs. The chain is built from TRBV7-3 and TRBJ1-1; tentative D call: TRBD1 (6 bases). The receptor was isolated from a human donor in good health, serving as a control. The CDR3 is CASSLTGGPMNTEAFF. The CDR3 DNA is TGTGCCAGCAGCTTAACCGGGGGCCCGATGAACACTGAAGCTTTCTTT.